The 28 T cell receptor beta chains below come from one sample, sequenced in a study of blood T cell repertoires in COVID-19 (dated by TCRdb to about 2020). Library prep was done by the immunoSEQ multiplex PCR assay. TCRdb's version of the immuneACCESS table is confined to in-frame rearrangements and falls short of the full clone set. An unresolved V gene accounts for under half of the shortfall where checked; the remainder is of unknown origin. The sample table lists 210,000 or so clones, around 90% of them with a count of one. Around 7% of the sample rests with the top ten. The sample consisted of peripheral blood. These receptors were taken from a man between 40 and 49 years old with acute or convalescent COVID-19.

The chain has TRBV5-6 and TRBJ1-4; 10 nucleotides align to TRBD1. Germline V lookup: CDR1 SGHDT, CDR2 YYEEEE. After removal of 4 bases from V and 8 bases from J, the junction contained 8 bases not matched to a gene. The CDR3 contains 15 residues. CDR3 region: CASSLSGQGYEKLFF. The CDR3 DNA is TGTGCCAGCAGCCTCTCGGGACAGGGGTACGAAAAACTGTTTTTT.

This chain uses TRBV5-6 with TRBJ2-7; D gene ambiguous. The length of the CDR3 is 19 residues. The V gene's germline CDR1 is SGHDT and CDR2 YYEEEE. The V end lost 0 bases, the J end lost 3 bases, and 25 bases lay between the germline ends. CDR3 nucleotides: TGTGCCAGCAGCTTGGATATCACGCGCGGCCCTAAAAACTTCTACGAGCAGTACTTC. It encodes CASSLDITRGPKNFYEQYF. Supplemented by reference TRBV5-6 and TRBJ2-7, the full variable domain reads DAGVTQSPTHLIKTRGQQVTLRCSPKSGHDTVSWYQQALGQGPQFIFQYYEEEERQRGNFPDRFSGHQFPNYSSELNVNALLLGDSALYLCASSLDITRGPKNFYEQYFGPGTRLTVT.

For this clone: This specimen includes other DNA sequences encoding the same CDR3. In DNA, the CDR3 is TGTGCCAGCAGCCTTTACACTGAAGCTTTCTTT. Translation gives CASSLYTEAFF. The chain uses TRBV7-2 and TRBJ1-1; D uncertain. The V end was cut by 5 bases, the J end by 3 bases, with 4 bases between. Per the germline V gene, CDR1 is SGHTA and CDR2 is FQGNSA. CDR3 size: 11 residues. Using reference TRBV7-2 and TRBJ1-1 for the parts outside the CDR3, the full variable domain is GAGVSQSPSNKVTEKGKDVELRCDPISGHTALYWYRQSLGQGLEFLIYFQGNSAPDKSGLPSDRFSAERTGGSVSTLTIQRTQQEDSAVYLCASSLYTEAFFGQGTRLTVV.

The chain is built from TRBV5-1 and TRBJ1-1; D is perhaps TRBD1 (6 bases). Trimming removed 5 bases from V and 1 base from J, with 9 bases in between. Germline-derived CDR1 and CDR2 are SGHRS and YFSETQ. The CDR3 has 13 amino acids. The CDR3 loop reads CASRTGPNTEAFF. In DNA, the CDR3 is TGCGCCAGCAGGACAGGCCCGAACACTGAAGCTTTCTTT.

The chain carries TRBV19 and TRBJ2-6; the D gene is possibly TRBD1 (6 bases). Germline-derived CDR1 and CDR2 are LNHDA and SQIVND (reference sequence). V lost 7 bases and J 3 bases, leaving 13 bases between the germline ends. There are 15 residues in the CDR3. The CDR3 loop is CASTSRGVGANVLTF. The CDR3 DNA is TGTGCCAGTACCTCCAGGGGCGTTGGGGCCAACGTCCTGACTTTC.

V is TRBV24-1 and J is TRBJ2-3, with unresolved D. The germline V gene encodes CDR1 KGHDR and CDR2 SFDVKD. CDR3 size: 16 residues. Trimming took 3 bases from V and 5 from J, leaving 17 bases between them. This chain's CDR3 is CATSDPTARYEDTQYF. The CDR3 nucleotides are TGTGCCACCAGTGATCCGACCGCTAGGTACGAAGATACGCAGTATTTT.

This chain connects TRBV24-1 to TRBJ2-3; D call uncertain. The germline gives CDR1 KGHDR, CDR2 SFDVKD. The V and J ends lost 4 bases and 5 bases respectively, with 6 bases between them. The CDR3 is 12 residues long. Written as DNA, the CDR3 is TGTGCCACCAGTGAAAGACTAGATACGCAGTATTTT. Protein sequence: CATSERLDTQYF.

This chain connects TRBV21-1 to TRBJ1-5. TRBV21-1 is a pseudogene segment. This CDR3 is 14 amino acids long. CDR3 protein: CASSNGVRNQPQHF. DNA for the CDR3: TGTGCCAGCAGCAACGGGGTACGCAATCAGCCCCAGCATTTT.

This rearrangement joins TRBV18 to TRBJ1-5; D gene uncertain. The germline V gene encodes CDR1 KGHSH and CDR2 LQKENI. V lost 6 bases and J 0 bases, leaving 9 bases between the germline ends. CDR3 size: 14 residues. Here the CDR3 DNA reads TGTGCCAGCTCTCCCTTTTATAGCAATCAGCCCCAGCATTTT. It encodes CASSPFYSNQPQHF.

The table lists this clone with a count of one. This chain uses TRBV9 with TRBJ2-7; TRBD1 aligns across 10 bases. The CDR3 is 14 residues long. V trimming: 4 bases; J trimming: 4 bases; junction bases outside the gene matches: 5. CDR1 and CDR2 (germline): SGDLS, YYNGEE. CDR3 in DNA: TGTGCCAGCAGCCCCGGGACAGGGGTATACGAGCAGTACTTC. Its protein is CASSPGTGVYEQYF. The full variable domain, with the rest looked up from reference TRBV9 and TRBJ2-7, is DSGVTQTPKHLITATGQRVTLRCSPRSGDLSVYWYQQSLDQGLQFLIQYYNGEERAKGNILERFSAQQFPDLHSELNLSSLELGDSALYFCASSPGTGVYEQYFGPGTRLTVT.

This rearrangement joins TRBV12-1 to TRBJ2-3; the listed D gene, TRBD2, was not tested against the DNA. TRBV12-1 is a known pseudogene. This CDR3 comprises 18 residues. The CDR3 here is CASSFAGRERGIPDTQYF. Written as DNA, the CDR3 is TGTGCCAGCAGCTTTGCGGGTAGGGAGCGGGGGATTCCAGATACGCAGTATTTT.

This clone was found once. The V and J genes are TRBV28 and TRBJ2-2, with 10 bases fitting TRBD1. This CDR3 is built from 16 residues. V lost 5 bases and J lost 2; bases outside the gene matches: 5. Germline V gives CDR1 MDHEN, CDR2 SYDVKM. DNA for the CDR3: TGTGCCAGCAGTAAAGGACAGGGGGTAAACACCGGGGAGCTGTTTTTT. Translation gives CASSKGQGVNTGELFF.

The chain combines TRBV6-5 with TRBJ2-5; the match to TRBD2 covers 11 bases. The CDR3 runs 15 residues. Germline V gives CDR1 MNHEY, CDR2 SVGAGI. Losses at the gene ends were 6 bases for V and 1 base for J; bases not matched to a gene: 4. The CDR3 sequence is CASRDSGGVQETQYF. The CDR3 nucleotides read TGTGCCAGCAGGGATAGCGGGGGGGTCCAAGAGACCCAGTACTTC.

Worth noting for this clone: Other DNA sequences from this sample encode an identical CDR3 as well. The chain carries TRBV5-1 and TRBJ2-7, with 9 nucleotides matching TRBD1. CDR1 is SGHRS, CDR2 YFSETQ, per germline. The CDR3 runs to 14 residues. Germline trimming cut 0 bases from V and 2 bases from J; bases unmatched to any gene: 0. The CDR3 bases are TGCGCCAGCAGCTTGGGACAGGGGGCCTACGAGCAGTACTTC. As protein: CASSLGQGAYEQYF.

This sequence joins TRBV21-1 and TRBJ2-7; the D call of TRBD2 is as the table states it, not checked on the DNA. TRBV21-1 constitutes a pseudogene. The length of the CDR3 is 16 residues. The CDR3 sequence: CASTRPLRGRPYEQYF. In DNA, the CDR3 is TGTGCCAGCACCCGCCCCCTACGAGGAAGACCCTACGAGCAGTACTTC.

The V and J genes are TRBV7-6 and TRBJ2-7; TRBD2 is a possible D gene (5 bases). CDR3 length: 13 residues. Trimming removed 5 bases at V and 4 bases at J, with 12 bases between. Looked up from germline, CDR1 is SGHVS and CDR2 is FNYEAQ. In DNA form, the CDR3 reads TGTGCCAGCAGCCGAGACTCGGGGTACGAGCAGTACTTC. Its protein is CASSRDSGYEQYF.

The gene calls are TRBV18 and TRBJ1-3; D may be TRBD1 (5 bases). V was trimmed by 4 bases and J by 0 bases, leaving 10 bases between them. The germline V gene has CDR1 KGHSH and CDR2 LQKENI. This CDR3 contains 15 residues. CDR3 bases: TGTGCCAGCTCACGAGACAGCGCCTCTGGAAACACCATATATTTT. This codes for CASSRDSASGNTIYF.

The V and J genes are TRBV5-1 and TRBJ1-2; 7 bases align to TRBD1. V lost 0 bases and J lost 4; bases outside the gene matches: 6. CDR1 and CDR2 (germline): SGHRS, YFSETQ. The CDR3 has 15 residues. DNA of the CDR3: TGCGCCAGCAGCTTGGAAAATCCAGGGGGCTATGGCTACACCTTC. Encoded protein: CASSLENPGGYGYTF.

The rearrangement uses TRBV24-1 and TRBJ1-2; 7 positions agree with TRBD1. Germline V lookup: CDR1 KGHDR, CDR2 SFDVKD. Trimming removed 5 bases from V and 1 base from J; junction bases left unmatched: 9. This CDR3 is built from 16 residues. CDR3 in DNA: TGTGCCACCAGTGGGGGCCGGGACAGAAGTAACTATGGCTACACCTTC. Translation: CATSGGRDRSNYGYTF.

The CDR3: CATSDLQAPSGGNEQFF. CDR3 DNA: TGTGCCACCAGTGATTTGCAGGCTCCTAGCGGGGGGAATGAGCAGTTCTTC. J is TRBJ2-1 and V is TRBV24-1, with 11 bases identical to TRBD2. The CDR3 loop spans 17 amino acids. Trimming at V came to 0 bases and at J to 7 bases, leaving 7 bases not matched to a gene. CDR1 and CDR2 (germline): KGHDR, SFDVKD.

The rearrangement links TRBV7-2 to TRBJ1-6; D may be TRBD1 (5 bases). Germline values: CDR1 SGHTA, CDR2 FQGNSA. Trimming took off 2 bases at V and 11 bases at J, with 10 bases between the two ends. CDR3 length: 13 residues. The CDR3 DNA reads as TGTGCCAGCAGCTTACGGGACTTCACACCCCTCCACTTT. This gives the protein CASSLRDFTPLHF. The complete variable domain, with remaining parts taken from reference TRBV7-2 and TRBJ1-6, reads GAGVSQSPSNKVTEKGKDVELRCDPISGHTALYWYRQSLGQGLEFLIYFQGNSAPDKSGLPSDRFSAERTGGSVSTLTIQRTQQEDSAVYLCASSLRDFTPLHFGNGTRLTVT.

This chain connects TRBV3-1 (or the pseudogene TRBV3-2) to TRBJ2-3, with D hard to call. Germline lookup yields CDR1 LGHDT and CDR2 YNNKEL (reference sequence). The CDR3 covers 15 residues. The V and J ends lost 4 bases and 4 bases respectively, with 15 bases between them. The CDR3 region has the DNA TGTGCCAGCAGCCCCCAGCGAATAGGAGCAGATACGCAGTATTTT. It is translated as CASSPQRIGADTQYF.

The chain recombines TRBV7-9 with TRBJ1-1; no clear D. The CDR3 is 18 amino acids. Germline assignment: CDR1 SEHNR and CDR2 FQNEAQ (reference sequence). The V and J ends lost 0 bases and 2 bases respectively, with 19 bases between them. The CDR3 DNA reads as TGTGCCAGCAGCTTAGCGATAGACCCGGAGGGTAAAAACACTGAAGCTTTCTTT. Translating it yields CASSLAIDPEGKNTEAFF.

This clone was counted once. The chain recombines TRBV3-1 (or the pseudogene TRBV3-2) with TRBJ1-6, with TRBD1 matching over 10 bases. Germline CDR1 reads LGHDT; CDR2 reads YNNKEL (reference sequence). V lost 1 base and J lost 6; bases outside the gene matches: 0. This CDR3 is built from 15 residues. CDR3 DNA sequence: TGTGCCAGCAGCCAAGGGACAGGGGGTAATTCACCCCTCCACTTT. This translates into CASSQGTGGNSPLHF.

The DNA for the CDR3 is TGTGCCAGCAGTGAACGCAGATACAATGAGCAGTTCTTC. Amino acids: CASSERRYNEQFF. The chain has TRBV2 and TRBJ2-1; D not resolved. The V gene lost 2 bases and the J gene lost 4 bases, with 6 bases spanning the gap. The CDR3 runs to 13 residues. Germline V gene lookup returns CDR1 SNHLY and CDR2 FYNNEI.

The chain has TRBV19 and TRBJ1-3; no clear D. Germline-derived CDR1 and CDR2 are LNHDA and SQIVND (reference sequence). The V end was cut by 3 bases, the J end by 4 bases, with 7 bases between. The CDR3 is 13 amino acids. In nucleotides, the CDR3 is TGTGCCAGTAGTATGGTAGTCGGAAACACCATATATTTT. This translates into CASSMVVGNTIYF. The complete variable domain, with remaining parts taken from reference TRBV19 and TRBJ1-3, reads DGGITQSPKYLFRKEGQNVTLSCEQNLNHDAMYWYRQDPGQGLRLIYYSQIVNDFQKGDIAEGYSVSREKKESFPLTVTSAQKNPTAFYLCASSMVVGNTIYFGEGSWLTVV.

This chain joins TRBV2 and TRBJ1-1, with D perhaps TRBD1 (5 bases). V was pared by 8 bases and J by 1 base, with 17 bases between. Germline assignment: CDR1 SNHLY and CDR2 FYNNEI. This CDR3 region has 15 residues. This CDR3 reads CASRPREGSNTEAFF. As DNA, the CDR3 is TGTGCCAGCCGCCCGAGGGAGGGGTCGAACACTGAAGCTTTCTTT.

This sequence joins TRBV10-2 and TRBJ2-1, with 8 positions matching TRBD2. The trim removed 11 bases at V and 8 bases at J, leaving 11 bases unmatched. The CDR3 covers 13 residues. The germline V gene encodes CDR1 WSHSY and CDR2 SAAADI. The CDR3 protein is CAGAGGPSYEQFF. CDR3 nucleotides: TGCGCCGGCGCGGGGGGCCCTTCGTATGAGCAGTTCTTC.